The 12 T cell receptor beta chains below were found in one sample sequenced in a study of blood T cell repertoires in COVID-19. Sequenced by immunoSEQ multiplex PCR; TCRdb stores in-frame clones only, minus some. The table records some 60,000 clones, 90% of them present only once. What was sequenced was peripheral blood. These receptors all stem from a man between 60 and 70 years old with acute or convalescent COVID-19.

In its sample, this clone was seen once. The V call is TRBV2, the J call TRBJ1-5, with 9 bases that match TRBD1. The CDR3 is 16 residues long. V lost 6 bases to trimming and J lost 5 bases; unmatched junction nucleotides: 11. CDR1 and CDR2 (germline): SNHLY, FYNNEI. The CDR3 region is CASSSRTGVRDQPQHF. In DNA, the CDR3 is TGTGCCAGCAGCAGTAGGACAGGGGTAAGAGATCAGCCCCAGCATTTT.

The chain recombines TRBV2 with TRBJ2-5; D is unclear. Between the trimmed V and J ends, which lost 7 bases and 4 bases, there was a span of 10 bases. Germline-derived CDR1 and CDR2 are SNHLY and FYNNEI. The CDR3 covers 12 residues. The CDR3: CASTQEAETQYF. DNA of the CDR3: TGTGCCAGCACCCAAGAGGCAGAGACCCAGTACTTC.

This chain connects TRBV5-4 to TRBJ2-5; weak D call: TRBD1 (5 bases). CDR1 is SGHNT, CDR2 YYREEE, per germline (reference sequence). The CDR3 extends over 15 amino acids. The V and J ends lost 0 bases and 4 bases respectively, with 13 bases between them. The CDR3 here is CASSLVQGMVETQYF. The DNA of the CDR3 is TGTGCCAGCAGCTTGGTCCAGGGTATGGTAGAGACCCAGTACTTC. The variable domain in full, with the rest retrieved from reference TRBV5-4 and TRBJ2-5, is ETGVTQSPTHLIKTRGQQVTLRCSSQSGHNTVSWYQQALGQGPQFIFQYYREEENGRGNFPPRFSGLQFPNYSSELNVNALELDDSALYLCASSLVQGMVETQYFGPGTRLLVL.

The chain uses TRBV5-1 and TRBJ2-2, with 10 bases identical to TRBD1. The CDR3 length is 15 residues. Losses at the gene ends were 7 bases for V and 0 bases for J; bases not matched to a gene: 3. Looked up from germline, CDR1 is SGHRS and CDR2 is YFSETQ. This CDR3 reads CASRGTGANTGELFF. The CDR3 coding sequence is TGCGCCAGCCGAGGGACAGGGGCGAACACCGGGGAGCTGTTTTTT.

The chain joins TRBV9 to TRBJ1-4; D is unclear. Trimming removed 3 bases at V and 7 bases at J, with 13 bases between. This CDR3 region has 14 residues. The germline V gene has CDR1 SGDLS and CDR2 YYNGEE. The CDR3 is CASSEEASSEKLFF. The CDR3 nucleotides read TGTGCCAGCAGCGAAGAGGCTAGTAGTGAAAAACTGTTTTTT.

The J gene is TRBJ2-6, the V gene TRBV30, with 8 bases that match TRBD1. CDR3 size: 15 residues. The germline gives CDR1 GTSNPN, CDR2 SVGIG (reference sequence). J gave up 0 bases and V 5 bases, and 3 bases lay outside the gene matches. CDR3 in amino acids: CAWRTGGSGANVLTF. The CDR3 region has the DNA TGTGCCTGGCGTACAGGGGGCTCTGGGGCCAACGTCCTGACTTTC.

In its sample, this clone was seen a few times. The CDR3 nucleotides are TGCGCCAGCAGCTGGGCCGGGACAGCCACCTACGAGCAGTACTTC. Translation gives CASSWAGTATYEQYF. The chain recombines TRBV5-1 with TRBJ2-7, with 7 nucleotides matching TRBD1. The CDR3 has 15 amino acids. Germline V gene sequence: CDR1 SGHRS, CDR2 YFSETQ. Unmatched junction bases numbered 8, after V lost 3 bases and J lost 2 bases.

The CDR3 DNA is TGTGCCAGCAGTTCCTTCAGTGAGCAGTTCTTC. It translates to CASSSFSEQFF. V and J are TRBV6-5 and TRBJ2-1, with D unresolved. Trimming pared 4 bases from V and 9 bases from J, leaving 7 bases between. Germline loops: CDR1 MNHEY, CDR2 SVGAGI. The CDR3 extends over 11 amino acids.

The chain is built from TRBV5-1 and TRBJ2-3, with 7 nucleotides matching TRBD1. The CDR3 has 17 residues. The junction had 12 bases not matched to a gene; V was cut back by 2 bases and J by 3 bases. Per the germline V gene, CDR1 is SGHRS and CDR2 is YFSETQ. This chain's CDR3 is CASSLGYRGISTDTQYF. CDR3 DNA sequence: TGCGCCAGCAGCTTAGGTTACAGGGGAATTAGTACAGATACGCAGTATTTT. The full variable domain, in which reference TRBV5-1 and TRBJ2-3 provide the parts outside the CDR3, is KAGVTQTPRYLIKTRGQQVTLSCSPISGHRSVSWYQQTPGQGLQFLFEYFSETQRNKGNFPGRFSGRQFSNSRSEMNVSTLELGDSALYLCASSLGYRGISTDTQYFGPGTRLTVL.

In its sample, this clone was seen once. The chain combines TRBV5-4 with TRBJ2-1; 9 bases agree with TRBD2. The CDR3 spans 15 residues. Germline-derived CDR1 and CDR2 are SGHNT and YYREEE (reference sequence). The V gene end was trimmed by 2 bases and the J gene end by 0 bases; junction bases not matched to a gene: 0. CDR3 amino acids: CASSFSGGSYNEQFF. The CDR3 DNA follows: TGTGCCAGCAGCTTTAGCGGGGGCTCCTACAATGAGCAGTTCTTC.

The DNA of the CDR3 is TGTGCCAGCAAAGTTTCAGGGGCCCTCGGCTACACCTTC. Its protein is CASKVSGALGYTF. J is TRBJ1-2 and V is TRBV2, with TRBD1 as a possible D gene (6 bases). V was pared by 7 bases and J by 8 bases, with 17 bases between. Looked up from germline, CDR1 is SNHLY and CDR2 is FYNNEI. The CDR3 spans 13 residues.

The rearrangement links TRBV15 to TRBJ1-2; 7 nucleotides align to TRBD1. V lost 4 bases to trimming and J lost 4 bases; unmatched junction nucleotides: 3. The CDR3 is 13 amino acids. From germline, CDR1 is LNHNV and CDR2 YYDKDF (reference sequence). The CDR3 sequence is CATSMDRTYGYTF. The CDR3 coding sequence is TGTGCCACCAGCATGGACAGGACCTATGGCTACACCTTC.